Each of the 14 T cell receptor beta chains below was sequenced from the same sample in a study of high-grade serous ovarian cancer treatment subgroups. The tumor samples were collected prior to definitive surgery or chemotherapy. Generated by immunoSEQ multiplex PCR, the TCRdb table keeps only in-frame clones and is missing some. The data contain about 5,900 clones, approximately 72% of them singletons. The sample was tumor tissue. These receptor sequences come from a human donor with high-grade serous ovarian cancer.

The chain couples TRBV10-1 to TRBJ2-2; TRBD2 matches 7 bases. With V trimmed by 6 bases and J by 5 bases, 12 bases remained unmatched. Germline values: CDR1 WNHNN, CDR2 SYGVQD (reference sequence). The CDR3 is made up of 16 amino acids. This CDR3 reads CASSSRGSGGTGELFF. CDR3 nucleotides: TGCGCCAGCAGCTCCCGCGGGAGTGGGGGAACCGGGGAGCTGTTTTTT.

The V gene is TRBV2, the J gene TRBJ2-3; the D is unclear. Trimming stripped 0 bases from V and 5 bases from J, with 6 bases between. The germline V gene encodes CDR1 SNHLY and CDR2 FYNNEI. The CDR3 is made up of 13 amino acids. The CDR3 sequence: CASSEAAEDTQYF. The CDR3 DNA follows: TGTGCCAGCAGTGAAGCGGCGGAAGATACGCAGTATTTT.

V is TRBV7-2 and J is TRBJ2-7; 8 nucleotides agree with TRBD2. V lost 2 bases to trimming and J lost 0 bases; unmatched junction nucleotides: 12. The CDR3 sequence is 18 residues long. Germline V CDR1 and CDR2: SGHTA, FQGNSA. The DNA for the CDR3 is TGTGCCAGCAGCTTAAGGGCTCCAGGGCGGGAGGCCTCCTACGAGCAGTACTTC. Its translation: CASSLRAPGREASYEQYF.

The J gene is TRBJ2-2, the V gene TRBV28; tentatively, D is TRBD1 (5 bases). V lost 4 bases to trimming and J lost 5 bases, with 20 bases between them. Per the germline V gene, CDR1 is MDHEN and CDR2 is SYDVKM. The CDR3 runs to 17 residues. CDR3 nucleotide sequence: TGTGCCAGCAGTTCGCTCCCCATGGGGTCAGGGACCGGGGAGCTGTTTTTT. This gives the protein CASSSLPMGSGTGELFF.

In this sample, this clone turned up a few times. A junction boundary mismatches the germline segment, possibly from a read error. The V gene is TRBV7-9, the J gene TRBJ1-2; no firm D call. The CDR3 is made up of 11 amino acids. Germline CDR1 is SEHNR and CDR2 is FQNEAQ (reference sequence). The CDR3 sequence is CASSLTRVSAF. CDR3 DNA sequence: TGTGCCAGCAGCTTAACTAGGGTCTCGGCCTTC.

This clone was seen a single time. The genes are TRBV19 and TRBJ1-2; possibly TRBD1 for D (6 bases). This CDR3 comprises 16 residues. Germline assignment: CDR1 LNHDA and CDR2 SQIVND (reference sequence). Deletions cut 6 bases from V and 5 bases from J, with 22 bases between. CDR3: CASSPPGAAEVYGYTF. CDR3 DNA sequence: TGTGCCAGTAGCCCACCGGGGGCGGCGGAGGTTTATGGCTACACCTTC.

The V call is TRBV28, the J call TRBJ2-1; 8 positions agree with TRBD2. Looked up from germline, CDR1 is MDHEN and CDR2 is SYDVKM. J lost 2 bases, V lost 5 bases, and 5 bases had no gene match. The CDR3 contains 15 residues. Here the CDR3 reads CASSGSSGPYNEQFF. In nucleotides, the CDR3 is TGTGCCAGCAGTGGATCTAGCGGGCCCTACAATGAGCAGTTCTTC.

The chain recombines TRBV2 with TRBJ1-2; 9 bases agree with TRBD1. CDR1 and CDR2 (germline): SNHLY, FYNNEI. The CDR3 extends over 15 amino acids. J gave up 7 bases and V 5 bases, and 11 bases lay outside the gene matches. The DNA of the CDR3 is TGTGCCAGCAGTCATCGACAGGGGGAAGGTCGTGGCTACACCTTC. This gives the protein CASSHRQGEGRGYTF.

J is TRBJ2-7 and V is TRBV5-6, with 8 positions matching TRBD1. Per germline, CDR1 SGHDT and CDR2 YYEEEE. The CDR3 is 15 residues long. Trimming at V came to 2 bases and at J to 2 bases, leaving 6 bases not matched to a gene. The chain's CDR3 is CASSFPGQATYEQYF. CDR3 coding DNA: TGTGCCAGCAGCTTTCCGGGACAGGCTACCTACGAGCAGTACTTC.

This clone was seen only a few times. This chain joins TRBV10-2 and TRBJ2-3, with D possibly being TRBD1 (6 bases). The CDR3 loop spans 15 amino acids. The germline gives CDR1 WSHSY, CDR2 SAAADI. The V end was cut by 0 bases, the J end by 7 bases, with 14 bases between. CDR3 residues: CASSESMGARYTQYF. CDR3 DNA: TGCGCCAGCAGTGAGTCGATGGGGGCGCGATATACGCAGTATTTT.

The count of this clone is one. This chain joins TRBV30 and TRBJ1-2; D may be TRBD1 (5 bases). The CDR3 totals 12 residues. Trimming cost V 3 bases and J 8 bases, with 13 bases left between them. The germline V gene encodes CDR1 GTSNPN and CDR2 SVGIG (reference sequence). The CDR3 DNA reads as TGTGCCTGGAGCGGTGGGGGGTACGGCTACACCTTC. This encodes CAWSGGGYGYTF.

J is TRBJ1-4 and V is TRBV4-1, with D unresolved. The V end was cut by 4 bases, the J end by 3 bases, with 12 bases between. Germline CDR1 reads MGHRA; CDR2 reads YSYEKL. CDR3 length: 15 amino acids. CDR3 nucleotide sequence: TGCGCCAGCAGCCCACGTTCATGGGCTAATGAAAAACTGTTTTTT. This codes for CASSPRSWANEKLFF.

This clone was recorded a few times. The rearrangement joins TRBV11-2 to TRBJ1-5; weak D call: TRBD1 (6 bases). Germline-derived CDR1 and CDR2 are SGHAT and FQNNGV. The CDR3 consists of 15 residues. V lost 0 bases and J 6 bases, leaving 12 bases between the germline ends. The CDR3 loop reads CASSLERGGSQPQHF. In DNA, the CDR3 is TGTGCCAGCAGCTTAGAAAGGGGGGGGAGTCAGCCCCAGCATTTT.

This chain links TRBV30 with TRBJ1-3; D is unclear. The CDR3 length is 15 residues. V lost 1 base to trimming and J lost 0 bases, with 10 bases between them. CDR1 is GTSNPN, CDR2 SVGIG, per germline (reference sequence). CDR3 bases: TGTGCCTGGAGTGCACACAGCCGCTCTGGAAACACCATATATTTT. It encodes CAWSAHSRSGNTIYF.